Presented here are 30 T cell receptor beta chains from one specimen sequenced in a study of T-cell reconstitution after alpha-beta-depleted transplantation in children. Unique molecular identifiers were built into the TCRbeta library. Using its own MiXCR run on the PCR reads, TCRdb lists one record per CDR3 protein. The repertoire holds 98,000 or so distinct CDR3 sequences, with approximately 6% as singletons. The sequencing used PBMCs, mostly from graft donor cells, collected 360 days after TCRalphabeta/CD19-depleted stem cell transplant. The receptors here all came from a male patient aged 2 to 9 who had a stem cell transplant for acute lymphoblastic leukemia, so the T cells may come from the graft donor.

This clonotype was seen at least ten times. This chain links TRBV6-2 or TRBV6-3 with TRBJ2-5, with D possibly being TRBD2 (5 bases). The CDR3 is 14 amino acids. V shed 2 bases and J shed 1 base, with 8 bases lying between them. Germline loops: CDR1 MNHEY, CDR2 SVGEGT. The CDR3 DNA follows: TGTGCCAGCAGTTACAGCGGACCCCAAGAGACCCAGTACTTC. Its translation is CASSYSGPQETQYF.

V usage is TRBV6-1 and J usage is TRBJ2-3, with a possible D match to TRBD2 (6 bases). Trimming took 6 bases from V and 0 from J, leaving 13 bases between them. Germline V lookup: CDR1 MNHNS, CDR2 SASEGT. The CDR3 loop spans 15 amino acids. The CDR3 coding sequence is TGTGCCAGCAGGAGGAGGGAGTTTAGCACAGATACGCAGTATTTT. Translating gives CASRRREFSTDTQYF.

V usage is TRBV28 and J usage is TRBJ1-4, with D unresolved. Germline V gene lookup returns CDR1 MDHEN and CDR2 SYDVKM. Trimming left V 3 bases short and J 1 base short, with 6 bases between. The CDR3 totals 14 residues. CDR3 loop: CASSLTGTNEKLFF. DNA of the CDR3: TGTGCCAGCAGTTTGACTGGAACTAATGAAAAACTGTTTTTT.

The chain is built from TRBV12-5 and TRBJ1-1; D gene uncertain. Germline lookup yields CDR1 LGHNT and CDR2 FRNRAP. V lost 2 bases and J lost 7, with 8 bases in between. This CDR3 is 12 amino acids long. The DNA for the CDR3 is TGTGCTAGTGGTTTGTCGGCCGGTGAAGCTTTCTTT. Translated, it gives CASGLSAGEAFF.

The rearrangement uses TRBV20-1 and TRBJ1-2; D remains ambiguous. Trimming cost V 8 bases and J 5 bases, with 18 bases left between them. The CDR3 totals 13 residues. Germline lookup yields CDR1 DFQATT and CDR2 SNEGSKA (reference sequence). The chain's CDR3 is CSSATGGRYGYTF. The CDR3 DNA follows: TGCAGTTCCGCAACGGGTGGGAGATATGGCTACACCTTC.

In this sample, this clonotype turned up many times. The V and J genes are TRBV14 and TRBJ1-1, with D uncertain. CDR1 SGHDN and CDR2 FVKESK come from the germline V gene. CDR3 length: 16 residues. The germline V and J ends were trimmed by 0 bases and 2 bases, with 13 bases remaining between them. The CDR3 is CASSQDIGRPNTEAFF. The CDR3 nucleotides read TGTGCCAGCAGCCAAGATATTGGGCGCCCCAACACTGAAGCTTTCTTT.

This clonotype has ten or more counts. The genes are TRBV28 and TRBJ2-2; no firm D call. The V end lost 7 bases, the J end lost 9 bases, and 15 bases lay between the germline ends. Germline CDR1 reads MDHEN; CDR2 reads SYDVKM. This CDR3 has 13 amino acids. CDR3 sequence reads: CASTLDLRRELFF. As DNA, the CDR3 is TGTGCCAGCACCCTGGACCTCCGGAGGGAGCTGTTTTTT.

The CDR3 spells CASSLMGLAGGPEDTQYF. Written as DNA, the CDR3 is TGTGCCAGCAGTTTAATGGGACTAGCGGGGGGGCCCGAAGATACGCAGTATTTT. The chain couples TRBV12-3 or TRBV12-4 to TRBJ2-3; 16 bases fit TRBD2. The CDR3 loop spans 18 amino acids. V lost 2 bases, J lost 5 bases, and 7 bases stayed unmatched.

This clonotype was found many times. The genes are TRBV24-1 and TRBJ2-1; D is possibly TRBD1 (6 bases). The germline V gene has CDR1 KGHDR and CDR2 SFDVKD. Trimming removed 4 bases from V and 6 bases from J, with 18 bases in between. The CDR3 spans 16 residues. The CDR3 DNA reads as TGTGCCACCAGTGAGACACAGGGCCCACTACCCAATGAGCAGTTCTTC. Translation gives CATSETQGPLPNEQFF.

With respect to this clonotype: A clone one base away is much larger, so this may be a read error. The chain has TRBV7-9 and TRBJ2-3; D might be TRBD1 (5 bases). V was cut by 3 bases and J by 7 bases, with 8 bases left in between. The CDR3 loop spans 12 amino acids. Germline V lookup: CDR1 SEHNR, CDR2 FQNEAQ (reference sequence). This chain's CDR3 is CASSFKGNTQYF. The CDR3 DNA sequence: TGTGCCAGCAGCTTTAAGGGGAATACGCAGTATTTT.

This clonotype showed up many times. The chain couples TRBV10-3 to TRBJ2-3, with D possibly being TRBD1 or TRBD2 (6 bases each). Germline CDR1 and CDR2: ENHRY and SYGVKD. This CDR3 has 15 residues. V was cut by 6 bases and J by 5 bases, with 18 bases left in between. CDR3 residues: CAIRRRDKGVDTQYF. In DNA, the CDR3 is TGTGCCATCAGGAGGAGGGACAAAGGGGTAGATACGCAGTATTTT.

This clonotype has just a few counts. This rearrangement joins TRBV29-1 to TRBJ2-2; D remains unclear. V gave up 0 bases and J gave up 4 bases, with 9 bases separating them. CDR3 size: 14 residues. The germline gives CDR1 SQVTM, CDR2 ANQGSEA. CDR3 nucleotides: TGCAGCGTTGAAGATGGGCGTGGCACCGGGGAGCTGTTTTTT. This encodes CSVEDGRGTGELFF.

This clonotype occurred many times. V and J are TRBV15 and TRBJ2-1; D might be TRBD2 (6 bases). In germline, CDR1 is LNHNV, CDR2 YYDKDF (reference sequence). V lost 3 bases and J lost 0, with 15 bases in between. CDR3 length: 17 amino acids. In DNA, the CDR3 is TGTGCCACCAGCAGCATTTTTCGGGGGAGCTCCTACAATGAGCAGTTCTTC. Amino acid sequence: CATSSIFRGSSYNEQFF.

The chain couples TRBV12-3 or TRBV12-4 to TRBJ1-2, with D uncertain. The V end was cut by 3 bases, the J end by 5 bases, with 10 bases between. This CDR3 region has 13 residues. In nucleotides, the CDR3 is TGTGCCAGCAGTTTGTCGGTACGGTATGGCTACACCTTC. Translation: CASSLSVRYGYTF.

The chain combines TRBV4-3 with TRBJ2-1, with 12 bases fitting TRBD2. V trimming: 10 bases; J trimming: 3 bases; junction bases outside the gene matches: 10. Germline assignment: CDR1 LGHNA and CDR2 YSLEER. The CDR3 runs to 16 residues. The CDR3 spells CATGTSGSSGYNEQFF. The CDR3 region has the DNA TGCGCCACCGGGACTAGCGGGTCCTCGGGCTACAATGAGCAGTTCTTC.

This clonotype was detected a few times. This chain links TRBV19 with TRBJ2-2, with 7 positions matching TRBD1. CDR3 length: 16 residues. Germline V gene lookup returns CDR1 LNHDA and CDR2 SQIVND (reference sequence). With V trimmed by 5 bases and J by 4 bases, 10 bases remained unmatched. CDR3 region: CASSALRDSFTGELFF. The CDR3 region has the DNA TGTGCCAGTAGTGCCCTCCGGGACAGCTTCACCGGGGAGCTGTTTTTT.

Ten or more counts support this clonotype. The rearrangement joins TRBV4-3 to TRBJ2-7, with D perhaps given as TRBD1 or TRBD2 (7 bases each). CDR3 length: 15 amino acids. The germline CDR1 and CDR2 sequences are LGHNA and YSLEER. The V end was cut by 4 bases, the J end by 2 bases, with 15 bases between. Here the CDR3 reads CASSPLTGRAYEQYF. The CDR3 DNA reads TGCGCCAGCAGCCCCTTGACAGGGAGGGCCTACGAGCAGTACTTC.

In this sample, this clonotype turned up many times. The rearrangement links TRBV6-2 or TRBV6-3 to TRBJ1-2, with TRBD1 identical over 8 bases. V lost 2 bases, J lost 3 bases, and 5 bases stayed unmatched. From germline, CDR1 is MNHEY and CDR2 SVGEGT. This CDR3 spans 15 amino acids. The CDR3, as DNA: TGTGCCAGCAGTTACGGACAGGGAGTGGACTATGGCTACACCTTC. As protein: CASSYGQGVDYGYTF.

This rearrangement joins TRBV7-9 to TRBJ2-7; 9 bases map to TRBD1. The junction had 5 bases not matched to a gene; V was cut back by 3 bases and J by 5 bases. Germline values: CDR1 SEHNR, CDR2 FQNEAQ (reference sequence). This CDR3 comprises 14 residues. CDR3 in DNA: TGTGCCAGCAGCTTGGGACAGGGTCCCCACGAGCAGTACTTC. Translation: CASSLGQGPHEQYF.

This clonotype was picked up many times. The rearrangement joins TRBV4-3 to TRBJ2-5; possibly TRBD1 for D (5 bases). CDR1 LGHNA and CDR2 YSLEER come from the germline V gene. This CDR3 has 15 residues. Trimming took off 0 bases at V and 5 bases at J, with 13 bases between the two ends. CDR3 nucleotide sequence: TGCGCCAGCAGCCAAGATAGGGGCAGAGGTGAGACCCAGTACTTC. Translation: CASSQDRGRGETQYF.

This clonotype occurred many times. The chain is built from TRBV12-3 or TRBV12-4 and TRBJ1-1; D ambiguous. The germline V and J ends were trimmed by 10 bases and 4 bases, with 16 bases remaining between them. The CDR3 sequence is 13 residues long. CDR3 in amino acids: CATRKASSTEAFF. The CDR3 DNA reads TGTGCCACCAGGAAGGCCAGTAGCACTGAAGCTTTCTTT.

CDR3 sequence: CASSRGGHQETQYF. CDR3 bases: TGTGCCAGCAGTCGCGGGGGGCACCAAGAGACCCAGTACTTC. This chain connects TRBV6-1 to TRBJ2-5, with 8 bases matching TRBD2. V gave up 5 bases and J gave up 0 bases; unmatched junction bases: 2. This CDR3 is 14 amino acids long. CDR1 and CDR2 from the germline V gene are MNHNS and SASEGT.

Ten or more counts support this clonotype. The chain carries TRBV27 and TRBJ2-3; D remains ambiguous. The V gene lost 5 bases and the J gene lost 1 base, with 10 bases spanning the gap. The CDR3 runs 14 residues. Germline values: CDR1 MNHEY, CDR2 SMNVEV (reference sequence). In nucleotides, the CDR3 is TGTGCCAGCAGTGCGGCCCCAGGCACAGATACGCAGTATTTT. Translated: CASSAAPGTDTQYF.

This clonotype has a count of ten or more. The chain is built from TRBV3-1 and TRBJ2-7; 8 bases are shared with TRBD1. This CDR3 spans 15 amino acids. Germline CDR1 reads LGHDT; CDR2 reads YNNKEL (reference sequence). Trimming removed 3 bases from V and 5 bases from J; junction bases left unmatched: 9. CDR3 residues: CASSQSRTGRNEQYF. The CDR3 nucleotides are TGTGCCAGCAGCCAGAGCCGGACAGGGCGCAACGAGCAGTACTTC.

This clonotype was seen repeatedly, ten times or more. CDR3 protein: CASSFNTTLQETQYF. As DNA, the CDR3 is TGTGCCAGCAGCTTCAACACGACCCTCCAAGAGACCCAGTACTTC. The chain uses TRBV7-9 and TRBJ2-5; D ambiguous. This CDR3 comprises 15 residues. Germline CDR1 reads SEHNR; CDR2 reads FQNEAQ (reference sequence). Trimming cost V 3 bases and J 1 base, with 12 bases left between them. Filled out from reference TRBV7-9 and TRBJ2-5, the complete variable domain reads DTGVSQNPRHKITKRGQNVTFRCDPISEHNRLYWYRQTLGQGPEFLTYFQNEAQLEKSRLLSDRFSAERPKGSFSTLEIQRTEQGDSAMYLCASSFNTTLQETQYFGPGTRLLVL.

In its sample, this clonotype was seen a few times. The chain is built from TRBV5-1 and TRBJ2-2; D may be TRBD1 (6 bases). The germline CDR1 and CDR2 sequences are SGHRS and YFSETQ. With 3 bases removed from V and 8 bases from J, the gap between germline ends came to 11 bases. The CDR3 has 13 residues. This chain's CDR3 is CASSYTGTGELFF. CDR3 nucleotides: TGCGCCAGCAGCTATACCGGGACAGGGGAGCTGTTTTTT.

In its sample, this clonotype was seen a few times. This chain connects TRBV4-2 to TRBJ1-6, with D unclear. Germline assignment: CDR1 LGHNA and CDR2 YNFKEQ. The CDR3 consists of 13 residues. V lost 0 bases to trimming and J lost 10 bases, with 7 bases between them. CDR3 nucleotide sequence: TGTGCCAGCAGCCAAGATAGCGGATCACCCCTCCACTTT. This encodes CASSQDSGSPLHF.

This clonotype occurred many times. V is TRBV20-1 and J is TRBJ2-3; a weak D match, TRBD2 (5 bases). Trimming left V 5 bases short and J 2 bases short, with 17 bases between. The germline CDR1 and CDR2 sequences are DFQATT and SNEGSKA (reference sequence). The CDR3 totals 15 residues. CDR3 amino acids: CSAGSPGIPTDTQYF. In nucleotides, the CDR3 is TGCAGTGCTGGGTCCCCCGGGATCCCCACAGATACGCAGTATTTT.

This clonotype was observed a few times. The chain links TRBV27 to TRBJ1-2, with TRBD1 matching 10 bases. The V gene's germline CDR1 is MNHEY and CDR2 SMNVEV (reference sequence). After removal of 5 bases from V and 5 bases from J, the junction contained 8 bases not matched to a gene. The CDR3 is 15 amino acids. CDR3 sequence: CASSPRDRGGYGYTF. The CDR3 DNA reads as TGTGCCAGCAGTCCTCGGGACAGGGGAGGTTATGGCTACACCTTC.

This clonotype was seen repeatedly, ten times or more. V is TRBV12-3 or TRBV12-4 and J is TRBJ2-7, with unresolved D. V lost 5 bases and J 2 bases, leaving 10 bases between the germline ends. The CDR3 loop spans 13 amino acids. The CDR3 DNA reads TGTGCCAGCAGTCTCCTAGGAGCCTACGAGCAGTACTTC. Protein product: CASSLLGAYEQYF.